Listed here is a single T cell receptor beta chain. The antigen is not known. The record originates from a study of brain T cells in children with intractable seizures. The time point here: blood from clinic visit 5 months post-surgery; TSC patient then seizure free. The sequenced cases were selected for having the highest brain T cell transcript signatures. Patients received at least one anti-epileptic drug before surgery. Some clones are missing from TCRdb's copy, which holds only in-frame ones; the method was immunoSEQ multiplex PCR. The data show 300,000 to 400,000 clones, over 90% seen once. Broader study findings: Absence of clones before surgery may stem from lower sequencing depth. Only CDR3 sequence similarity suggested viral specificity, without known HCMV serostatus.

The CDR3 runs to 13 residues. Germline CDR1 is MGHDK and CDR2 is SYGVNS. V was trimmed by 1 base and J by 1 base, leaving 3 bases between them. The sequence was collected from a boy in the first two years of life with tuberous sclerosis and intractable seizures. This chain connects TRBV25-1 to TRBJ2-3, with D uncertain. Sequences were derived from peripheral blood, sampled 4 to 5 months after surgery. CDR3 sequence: CASSEWGTDTQYF. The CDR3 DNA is TGTGCCAGCAGTGAATGGGGCACAGATACGCAGTATTTT.